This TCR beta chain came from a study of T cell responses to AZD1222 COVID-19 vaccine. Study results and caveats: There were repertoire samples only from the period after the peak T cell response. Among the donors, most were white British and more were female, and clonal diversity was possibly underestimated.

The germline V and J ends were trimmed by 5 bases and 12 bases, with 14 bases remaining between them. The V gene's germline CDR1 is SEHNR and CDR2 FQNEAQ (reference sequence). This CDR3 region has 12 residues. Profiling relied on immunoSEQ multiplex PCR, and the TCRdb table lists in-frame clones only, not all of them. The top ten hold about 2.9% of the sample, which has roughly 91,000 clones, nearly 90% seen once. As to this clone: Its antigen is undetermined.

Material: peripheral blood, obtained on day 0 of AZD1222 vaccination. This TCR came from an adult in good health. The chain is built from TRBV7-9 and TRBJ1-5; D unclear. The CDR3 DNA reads TGTGCCAGCAGCAGTGACACCGGCTGCCAGCATTTT. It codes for CASSSDTGCQHF. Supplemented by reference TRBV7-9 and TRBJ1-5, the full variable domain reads DTGVSQNPRHKITKRGQNVTFRCDPISEHNRLYWYRQTLGQGPEFLTYFQNEAQLEKSRLLSDRFSAERPKGSFSTLEIQRTEQGDSAMYLCASSSDTGCQHFGDGTRLSIL.